Each of the 23 T cell receptor beta chains below was sequenced from the same sample in a study of T-cell memory formation after mild COVID-19. TCRdb fed the 5' RACE reads into MiXCR, producing one record per CDR3 protein. Here the sample spans about 47,000 distinct CDR3 sequences, nearly 9.5% being singletons. The sequencing sample was made of PBMCs or a T cell subset sorted from them (not recorded which). The source is an adult woman who had mild COVID-19 (a few samples of this study predate the infection). Cell type and time point are not known.

V is TRBV14 and J is TRBJ2-3; 7 nucleotides match TRBD2. The CDR3 spans 15 residues. Unmatched junction bases numbered 1, after V lost 1 base and J lost 0 bases. The germline CDR1 and CDR2 sequences are SGHDN and FVKESK. The CDR3 region is CASSQGLASTDTQYF. In nucleotides, the CDR3 is TGTGCCAGCAGCCAAGGACTAGCTAGCACAGATACGCAGTATTTT.

The chain links TRBV2 to TRBJ1-4; D gene unclear. The CDR3 spans 11 residues. The V end lost 6 bases, the J end lost 8 bases, and 7 bases lay between the germline ends. Germline CDR1 is SNHLY and CDR2 is FYNNEI. The CDR3 loop is CASSPFEKLFF. The CDR3 nucleotides are TGTGCCAGCAGCCCCTTCGAAAAACTGTTTTTT. Full variable domain (outside the CDR3, taken from reference TRBV2 and TRBJ1-4): EPEVTQTPSHQVTQMGQEVILRCVPISNHLYFYWYRQILGQKVEFLVSFYNNEISEKSEIFDDQFSVERPDGSNFTLKIRSTKLEDSAMYFCASSPFEKLFFGSGTQLSVL.

The V gene is TRBV7-8, the J gene TRBJ2-7; perhaps TRBD1 as D (5 bases). The CDR3 is 15 residues long. V lost 0 bases and J lost 1, with 10 bases in between. The germline V gene encodes CDR1 SGHVS and CDR2 FQNEAQ. This chain's CDR3 is CASSLAGSGSYEQYF. The CDR3 DNA reads TGTGCCAGCAGCTTAGCTGGGTCAGGGTCCTACGAGCAGTACTTC.

This clonotype has just one count. The chain carries TRBV20-1 and TRBJ1-1, with TRBD1 matching over 8 bases. There are 13 residues in the CDR3. CDR1 and CDR2 from the germline V gene are DFQATT and SNEGSKA (reference sequence). The V and J ends lost 3 bases and 4 bases, in that order; junction bases with no gene match: 4. CDR3 coding DNA: TGCAGTGCTAGTGGGGACAGGATCACTGAAGCTTTCTTT. Protein sequence: CSASGDRITEAFF.

This clonotype was counted only a few times. The rearrangement uses TRBV12-3 or TRBV12-4 and TRBJ1-1; D gene unclear. V was shortened by 8 bases and J by 2 bases, with 18 bases between the two germline ends. This CDR3 contains 15 residues. In DNA, the CDR3 is TGTGCCAGCTCCCGATCCCTTAGGGCTAACACTGAAGCTTTCTTT. Translating gives CASSRSLRANTEAFF.

This chain links TRBV5-1 with TRBJ2-7; 7 positions match TRBD1. CDR1 is SGHRS, CDR2 YFSETQ, per germline. Trimming took 4 bases from V and 1 from J; bases not matched to a gene: 8. This CDR3 region has 15 residues. Here the CDR3 reads CASSPTGRASYEQYF. The CDR3 region has the DNA TGCGCCAGCAGCCCGACAGGGCGGGCTTCCTACGAGCAGTACTTC.

This clonotype was seen many times. The chain recombines TRBV6-1 with TRBJ1-1, with a weak D call TRBD1 (5 bases). Per germline, CDR1 MNHNS and CDR2 SASEGT. The CDR3 is 14 amino acids. Trimming took off 2 bases at V and 4 bases at J, with 11 bases between the two ends. The CDR3 reads CASSEQGSSTEAFF. The CDR3 coding sequence is TGTGCCAGCAGTGAACAGGGAAGCAGCACTGAAGCTTTCTTT.

Here the CDR3 DNA reads TGTGCCACCAGTGATTACAGGTCTAACTATGGCTACACCTTC. It codes for CATSDYRSNYGYTF. This chain joins TRBV24-1 and TRBJ1-2; tentative D call: TRBD1 (5 bases). This CDR3 contains 14 residues. Germline values: CDR1 KGHDR, CDR2 SFDVKD. V lost 2 bases and J lost 0, with 6 bases in between.

This clonotype was seen ten or more times. The rearrangement links TRBV20-1 to TRBJ2-6; no firm D call. CDR1 and CDR2 from the germline V gene are DFQATT and SNEGSKA (reference sequence). The ends were cut back, 1 base at V and 2 bases at J, with 12 bases in the middle. This CDR3 has 16 amino acids. In DNA form, the CDR3 reads TGCAGTGCTAGAGTTTCCATCATCACTGGGGCCAACGTCCTGACTTTC. It yields the protein CSARVSIITGANVLTF.

This clonotype was found many times. The rearrangement links TRBV7-2 to TRBJ2-5, with 7 bases lining up with TRBD2. CDR1 and CDR2 from the germline V gene are SGHTA and FQGNSA. V lost 2 bases, J lost 5 bases, and 5 bases stayed unmatched. The CDR3 totals 14 residues. Written as DNA, the CDR3 is TGTGCCAGCAGCTTATCACTAGCGAAGGAGACCCAGTACTTC. Its translation is CASSLSLAKETQYF. Together with reference TRBV7-2 and TRBJ2-5, the CDR3 gives the full variable domain: GAGVSQSPSNKVTEKGKDVELRCDPISGHTALYWYRQSLGQGLEFLIYFQGNSAPDKSGLPSDRFSAERTGGSVSTLTIQRTQQEDSAVYLCASSLSLAKETQYFGPGTRLLVL.

This rearrangement joins TRBV6-5 to TRBJ1-2; D ambiguous. Germline CDR1 and CDR2: MNHEY and SVGAGI. Trimming removed 2 bases at V and 4 bases at J, with 5 bases between. The CDR3 runs to 12 residues. The DNA for the CDR3 is TGTGCCAGCAGTTACCGCGGCTATGGCTACACCTTC. Residues: CASSYRGYGYTF.

V and J are TRBV9 and TRBJ2-3; possibly TRBD2 for D (5 bases). Germline CDR1 reads SGDLS; CDR2 reads YYNGEE. V was clipped by 2 bases and J by 4 bases, with 11 bases between them. This CDR3 has 14 residues. Here the CDR3 DNA reads TGTGCCAGCAGCGTGCAACGGGGAGCAGATACGCAGTATTTT. It encodes CASSVQRGADTQYF.

This clonotype was counted between two and nine times. The CDR3 coding sequence is TGTGCCAGCAGACCGACAGGATATGGCTACACCTTC. Encoded protein: CASRPTGYGYTF. V gene TRBV6-5 combines with J gene TRBJ1-2; TRBD1 might be the D (6 bases). The CDR3 is 12 amino acids. Trimming took 6 bases from V and 5 from J, leaving 10 bases between them. Germline CDR1 MNHEY, CDR2 SVGAGI.

This clonotype was seen at least ten times. CDR3 nucleotides: TGTGCCAGCAGTGTCTGGGGGCAGGAGGAGACCCAGTACTTC. Its protein is CASSVWGQEETQYF. V usage is TRBV2 and J usage is TRBJ2-5; possibly TRBD1 for D (6 bases). With 4 bases removed from V and 5 bases from J, the gap between germline ends came to 14 bases. Germline V CDR1 and CDR2: SNHLY, FYNNEI. The CDR3 length is 14 residues.

This clonotype appeared a few times. The chain has TRBV7-9 and TRBJ1-1; a possible D gene is TRBD1 (5 bases). Deletions cut 3 bases from V and 3 bases from J, with 17 bases between. The CDR3 has 16 residues. Germline V gene data show CDR1 as SEHNR and CDR2 as FQNEAQ (reference sequence). This CDR3 is CASSFGAVNGYTEAFF. As DNA, the CDR3 is TGTGCCAGCAGCTTTGGGGCAGTTAATGGGTACACTGAAGCTTTCTTT. The full variable domain, its missing parts supplied by reference TRBV7-9 and TRBJ1-1, is DTGVSQNPRHKITKRGQNVTFRCDPISEHNRLYWYRQTLGQGPEFLTYFQNEAQLEKSRLLSDRFSAERPKGSFSTLEIQRTEQGDSAMYLCASSFGAVNGYTEAFFGQGTRLTVV.

V and J are TRBV20-1 and TRBJ2-5; 9 bases map to TRBD2. Germline-derived CDR1 and CDR2 are DFQATT and SNEGSKA (reference sequence). The V gene end was trimmed by 3 bases and the J gene end by 4 bases; junction bases not matched to a gene: 3. The CDR3 runs to 13 residues. CDR3 bases: TGCAGTGCTAGTGGCGGGGGGGCAGAGACCCAGTACTTC. Translation: CSASGGGAETQYF.

The V gene is TRBV6-2 or TRBV6-3, the J gene TRBJ2-2; the D is unclear. The germline V gene encodes CDR1 MNHEY and CDR2 SVGEGT. V was trimmed by 0 bases and J by 7 bases, leaving 18 bases between them. There are 17 residues in the CDR3. The CDR3 coding sequence is TGTGCCAGCAGTTACTCGGTTTTTCTGGTCCGCAACGGGGAGCTGTTTTTT. Encoded protein: CASSYSVFLVRNGELFF.

Sample share makes this clonotype medium-sized (0.01 to 0.1%). V and J are TRBV12-3 or TRBV12-4 and TRBJ2-5, with a weak D call TRBD1 (5 bases). V lost 5 bases and J 1 base, leaving 8 bases between the germline ends. The CDR3 extends over 13 amino acids. CDR3 coding DNA: TGTGCCAGCAGTCCAGGGTCCCAAGAGACCCAGTACTTC. Its translation: CASSPGSQETQYF.

This clonotype was counted at least ten times. The chain employs TRBV9 and TRBJ2-3; perhaps TRBD1 as D (6 bases). Per germline, CDR1 SGDLS and CDR2 YYNGEE. This CDR3 contains 15 residues. V shed 3 bases and J shed 1 base, with 12 bases lying between them. This CDR3 is CASSAPRGGTDTQYF. DNA of the CDR3: TGTGCCAGCAGCGCGCCCAGGGGAGGCACAGATACGCAGTATTTT.

This clonotype was seen more than once but under ten times. This rearrangement joins TRBV11-2 to TRBJ2-7, with D maybe TRBD1 (5 bases). Trimming took 2 bases from V and 1 from J, leaving 6 bases between them. The CDR3 has 13 residues. Germline loops: CDR1 SGHAT, CDR2 FQNNGV. DNA for the CDR3: TGTGCCAGCAGCTTATCAGGGTCCTACGAGCAGTACTTC. Encoded protein: CASSLSGSYEQYF.

In this sample, this clonotype turned up a few times. CDR3 sequence (DNA): TGTGCCAGCGGGACTAGCGGCTACGAGCAGTACTTC. Encoded protein: CASGTSGYEQYF. The chain carries TRBV25-1 and TRBJ2-7; 11 bases align to TRBD2. CDR3 length: 12 amino acids. The germline V gene has CDR1 MGHDK and CDR2 SYGVNS. Trimming cost V 8 bases and J 3 bases; bases outside gene matches: 0.

This clonotype was seen more than once but under ten times. This chain joins TRBV7-6 and TRBJ2-2; D ambiguous. CDR3 size: 14 residues. Trimming left V 3 bases short and J 6 bases short, with 11 bases between. Germline V CDR1 and CDR2: SGHVS, FNYEAQ. CDR3: CASSFVYKSGELFF. The CDR3 DNA is TGTGCCAGCAGCTTTGTATACAAGTCCGGGGAGCTGTTTTTT.

This clonotype has ten or more counts. The chain couples TRBV11-2 to TRBJ2-3; 11 bases line up with TRBD1. This CDR3 has 18 residues. V gave up 1 base and J gave up 4 bases; unmatched junction bases: 10. The germline gives CDR1 SGHAT, CDR2 FQNNGV. CDR3 nucleotides: TGTGCCAGCAGCTTAGTCTCCCGGACAGGGGGCAGGGCAGATACGCAGTATTTT. The encoded protein is CASSLVSRTGGRADTQYF.